This TCR beta chain was sequenced during a study of blood T cell repertoires in COVID-19. A single count supports this clone. Germline V CDR1 and CDR2: MNHEY, SVGAGI. The CDR3 is made up of 15 amino acids. Trimming took 5 bases from V and 1 from J, leaving 14 bases between them. How the authors handled the data: Scientists estimated how many nucleated cells there were by amplifying reference gene primers. The protocol was immunoSEQ multiplex PCR, while the TCRdb copy is restricted to in-frame clones and leaves out a portion. Clone size and V and J calls were adopted from that table, with D and trimming inferred from the DNA. The sample consists of fewer than 65,000 clones, about 85% of them appearing once.

Sequenced input: peripheral blood. The source of this sequence is a man between 60 and 75 years old with acute or convalescent COVID-19. The chain employs TRBV6-5 and TRBJ1-1, with a weak D call TRBD1 (6 bases). CDR3 nucleotide sequence: TGTGCCAGCAGTCCCCCGCCCAGGGGGAACACTGAAGCTTTCTTT. Encoded protein: CASSPPPRGNTEAFF.